Following are 30 T cell receptor beta chains from one sample sequenced in a study of shared clonotypes between healthy human individuals. Profiling relied on immunoSEQ multiplex PCR, and the TCRdb table lists in-frame clones only, not all of them. This sample yields 1.5 million to 1.9 million clones, of which around 98% are seen a single time; around 0.45% belongs to the top ten. The sequencing sample was made of naive CD4+ T cells sorted from blood. The subset was: CD45RA+ positively selected. Receptors were obtained from a man under 40 in good health.

The chain is built from TRBV30 and TRBJ2-7, with unresolved D. This CDR3 is built from 11 residues. CDR1 GTSNPN and CDR2 SVGIG come from the germline V gene (reference sequence). The germline V and J ends were trimmed by 2 bases and 8 bases, with 10 bases remaining between them. The CDR3 spells CAWSPRGQQYF. The CDR3 coding sequence is TGTGCCTGGAGTCCCCGAGGCCAGCAGTACTTC.

V and J are TRBV6-5 and TRBJ1-2; TRBD1 is a possible D gene (5 bases). The V gene's germline CDR1 is MNHEY and CDR2 SVGAGI. V was cut by 0 bases and J by 7 bases, with 15 bases left in between. CDR3 length: 15 residues. DNA for the CDR3: TGTGCCAGCAGTTACTCGAAAGTTTCGGGGGTTGGCTACACCTTC. Its translation: CASSYSKVSGVGYTF.

J is TRBJ1-2 and V is TRBV10-3; no clear D gene. Germline values: CDR1 ENHRY, CDR2 SYGVKD. V dropped 0 bases and J dropped 8 bases, with 13 bases sitting between them. This CDR3 is built from 14 residues. The CDR3 sequence: CAISESPTWEGYTF. The CDR3 DNA reads as TGTGCCATCAGTGAGTCACCGACTTGGGAGGGCTACACCTTC.

The gene calls are TRBV11-3 and TRBJ1-2, with no clear D. The CDR3 has 16 amino acids. In germline, CDR1 is SGHNT, CDR2 YENEEA. The germline V and J ends were trimmed by 3 bases and 7 bases, with 21 bases remaining between them. CDR3 coding DNA: TGTGCCAGCAGCTTCACCGGTACCATAGTGATGAGTGGCTACACCTTC. Protein sequence: CASSFTGTIVMSGYTF.

The rearrangement links TRBV28 to TRBJ1-1; unclear D gene. This CDR3 is 13 amino acids long. Germline loops: CDR1 MDHEN, CDR2 SYDVKM. Trimming pared 3 bases from V and 2 bases from J, leaving 7 bases between. This CDR3 is CASSFHSNTEAFF. The DNA for the CDR3 is TGTGCCAGCAGTTTTCACAGCAACACTGAAGCTTTCTTT. Using reference TRBV28 and TRBJ1-1 for the parts outside the CDR3, the full variable domain is DVKVTQSSRYLVKRTGEKVFLECVQDMDHENMFWYRQDPGLGLRLIYFSYDVKMKEKGDIPEGYSVSREKKERFSLILESASTNQTSMYLCASSFHSNTEAFFGQGTRLTVV.

The J gene is TRBJ2-7, the V gene TRBV5-1; 7 bases align to TRBD1. J was trimmed by 7 bases and V by 5 bases; bases with no gene match: 21. The CDR3 consists of 17 residues. Germline V gene data show CDR1 as SGHRS and CDR2 as YFSETQ. CDR3 DNA sequence: TGCGCCAGCAGAAACGGAATAGGGACAGCGGTCCCGGGAGAGCAGTACTTC. Protein product: CASRNGIGTAVPGEQYF.

The table lists this clone with a count of one. Here the CDR3 DNA reads TGTGCCTGGAGCCGCGGGGCCGGGGAGCAGTACTTC. Amino acid sequence: CAWSRGAGEQYF. The gene calls are TRBV30 and TRBJ2-5; D possibly corresponds to TRBD2 (6 bases). The V gene lost 3 bases and the J gene lost 11 bases, with 16 bases spanning the gap. The CDR3 loop spans 12 amino acids. Germline lookup yields CDR1 GTSNPN and CDR2 SVGIG (reference sequence).

The chain links TRBV14 to TRBJ2-1; 11 nucleotides match TRBD2. Germline trimming cut 4 bases from V and 5 bases from J; bases unmatched to any gene: 7. Germline V lookup: CDR1 SGHDN, CDR2 FVKESK. CDR3 length: 16 amino acids. In DNA, the CDR3 is TGTGCCAGCAGCCCTCTTGGGACTAGCGGAAACAATGAGCAGTTCTTC. Amino acids: CASSPLGTSGNNEQFF.

The V gene is TRBV6-5, the J gene TRBJ2-5, with D tentatively TRBD1 or TRBD2 (6 bases each). Per the germline V gene, CDR1 is MNHEY and CDR2 is SVGAGI. The V and J ends lost 5 bases and 5 bases respectively, with 18 bases between them. CDR3 length: 15 residues. CDR3 bases: TGTGCCAGCAGTCAATGGGCTAGGGGGGCGGAGACCCAGTACTTC. Translated, it gives CASSQWARGAETQYF.

The V and J genes are TRBV29-1 and TRBJ2-7; TRBD1 is a possible D gene (5 bases). Germline CDR1 SQVTM, CDR2 ANQGSEA. Trimming took 4 bases from V and 3 from J, leaving 7 bases between them. The CDR3 consists of 11 residues. For the CDR3, the DNA is TGCAGCGTTGTGACAGACTACGAGCAGTACTTC. It translates to CSVVTDYEQYF.

V usage is TRBV6-6 and J usage is TRBJ2-5, with a possible D match to TRBD1 (6 bases). The ends were cut back, 8 bases at V and 4 bases at J, with 17 bases in the middle. Germline CDR1 MNHNY, CDR2 SVGAGI (reference sequence). The CDR3 runs 14 residues. The CDR3 DNA follows: TGTGCCAGCGGTTCCCCAACAGGGTTAGAGACCCAGTACTTC. Its protein product is CASGSPTGLETQYF.

For this clone: The sample holds other DNA sequences that translate to the same CDR3. The chain recombines TRBV6-5 with TRBJ2-6; possibly TRBD1 for D (6 bases). V was clipped by 2 bases and J by 1 base, with 6 bases between them. This CDR3 is 15 amino acids long. Germline-derived CDR1 and CDR2 are MNHEY and SVGAGI. The chain's CDR3 is CASSYQGSGANVLTF. The CDR3 nucleotides are TGTGCCAGCAGTTACCAGGGGTCTGGGGCCAACGTCCTGACTTTC.

The chain recombines TRBV2 with TRBJ2-1; 7 nucleotides line up with TRBD2. Germline-derived CDR1 and CDR2 are SNHLY and FYNNEI. Trimming at V came to 7 bases and at J to 12 bases, leaving 12 bases not matched to a gene. The CDR3 spans 13 residues. The DNA for the CDR3 is TGTGCCAGCACTGGGAGGCCTCCGGGGGGGCAGTTCTTC. Its protein is CASTGRPPGGQFF.

The V gene is TRBV29-1, the J gene TRBJ1-1, with a possible D match to TRBD1 (6 bases). The CDR3 totals 13 residues. V was cut by 6 bases and J by 4 bases, with 15 bases left in between. CDR1 is SQVTM, CDR2 ANQGSEA, per germline. Written as DNA, the CDR3 is TGCAGCGTAAAGGGGGGATATGGCACTGAAGCTTTCTTT. Its protein product is CSVKGGYGTEAFF.

The genes are TRBV2 and TRBJ1-4; TRBD1 aligns across 7 bases. There are 15 residues in the CDR3. J lost 3 bases, V lost 6 bases, and 7 bases had no gene match. The germline gives CDR1 SNHLY, CDR2 FYNNEI. The DNA of the CDR3 is TGTGCCAGCAGCTATTCCGGGACAGCTAATGAAAAACTGTTTTTT. This translates into CASSYSGTANEKLFF.

V usage is TRBV20-1 and J usage is TRBJ2-1; TRBD2 might be the D (5 bases). V was shortened by 6 bases and J by 12 bases, with 12 bases between the two germline ends. There are 10 residues in the CDR3. CDR1 and CDR2 (germline): DFQATT, SNEGSKA (reference sequence). This CDR3 reads CSALLVRQFF. CDR3 sequence (DNA): TGCAGTGCACTACTAGTGCGGCAGTTCTTC.

J is TRBJ2-1 and V is TRBV7-3; possible D gene TRBD2, 6 bases. Germline CDR1 SGHTA, CDR2 FQGTGA. The CDR3 contains 13 residues. V was pared by 5 bases and J by 9 bases, with 14 bases between. The chain's CDR3 is CASSPRAGGEQFF. The CDR3 region has the DNA TGTGCCAGCAGCCCCCGCGCCGGGGGTGAGCAGTTCTTC.

The chain recombines TRBV30 with TRBJ1-4; 8 positions agree with TRBD1. The CDR3 is 19 amino acids. Trimming took 1 base from V and 0 from J; bases not matched to a gene: 13. Germline assignment: CDR1 GTSNPN and CDR2 SVGIG (reference sequence). CDR3 bases: TGTGCCTGGAGTGCGTGGACAGGGTTAAGGGGGTCAACTAATGAAAAACTGTTTTTT. It yields the protein CAWSAWTGLRGSTNEKLFF.

This sequence joins TRBV15 and TRBJ2-2, with 11 bases that match TRBD1. Losses at the gene ends were 3 bases for V and 4 bases for J; bases not matched to a gene: 1. Germline V CDR1 and CDR2: LNHNV, YYDKDF (reference sequence). The CDR3 is 15 residues long. CDR3 protein: CATSSGTGGTGELFF. DNA for the CDR3: TGTGCCACCAGCAGCGGGACAGGGGGCACCGGGGAGCTGTTTTTT.

V and J are TRBV7-2 and TRBJ1-2; the D gene is possibly TRBD1 (5 bases). This CDR3 has 16 amino acids. Germline CDR1 is SGHTA and CDR2 is FQGNSA. Between the trimmed V and J ends, which lost 5 bases and 4 bases, there was a span of 20 bases. The CDR3 DNA reads TGTGCCAGCAGCCCAAGGACCGTGACAGCGGGCTATGGCTACACCTTC. Translating it yields CASSPRTVTAGYGYTF.

The CDR3 here is CASSEASGRGGNEQYF. CDR3 nucleotides: TGTGCCAGCAGTGAGGCTAGCGGGAGAGGCGGGAACGAGCAGTACTTC. The V call is TRBV6-1, the J call TRBJ2-7, with TRBD2 matching over 10 bases. The junction had 10 bases not matched to a gene; V was cut back by 3 bases and J by 5 bases. The CDR3 has 16 residues. CDR1 MNHNS and CDR2 SASEGT come from the germline V gene.

The chain uses TRBV7-2 and TRBJ2-5, with D maybe TRBD1 (6 bases). Trimming shortened V by 7 bases and J by 4 bases, and 16 bases separated the two germline ends. From germline, CDR1 is SGHTA and CDR2 FQGNSA. The CDR3 totals 14 residues. The CDR3 bases are TGTGCCAGCAACCTAGAAGCCAGGGGAGAGACCCAGTACTTC. This gives the protein CASNLEARGETQYF.

This chain joins TRBV21-1 and TRBJ2-3; the table's D gene call, TRBD2, was not cross checked with the DNA. TRBV21-1 is classified as a pseudogene. The CDR3 is 13 residues long. The CDR3 protein is CASSGVYSDTQYF. Here the CDR3 DNA reads TGTGCCAGCTCCGGGGTTTATTCGGATACGCAGTATTTT.

The chain combines TRBV11-2 with TRBJ2-7, with no clear D. The CDR3 is made up of 17 amino acids. Per the germline V gene, CDR1 is SGHAT and CDR2 is FQNNGV. The ends were cut back, 4 bases at V and 6 bases at J, with 25 bases in the middle. The CDR3 protein is CASSSALEFRYLVEQYF. The CDR3 region has the DNA TGTGCCAGCAGCTCGGCTTTAGAGTTTCGATATTTGGTCGAGCAGTACTTC. Looking up the rest from reference TRBV11-2 and TRBJ2-7 gives the full variable domain: EAGVAQSPRYKIIEKRQSVAFWCNPISGHATLYWYQQILGQGPKLLIQFQNNGVVDDSQLPKDRFSAERLKGVDSTLKIQPAKLEDSAVYLCASSSALEFRYLVEQYFGPGTRLTVT.

This sequence joins TRBV6-6 and TRBJ1-3; D gene uncertain. CDR1 and CDR2 (germline): MNHNY, SVGAGI (reference sequence). Trimming took 8 bases from V and 3 from J, leaving 14 bases between them. This CDR3 spans 14 amino acids. CDR3 protein: CASLPRLGGNTIYF. The CDR3 nucleotides read TGTGCCAGCCTTCCACGGTTAGGTGGAAACACCATATATTTT.

J is TRBJ1-2 and V is TRBV7-8; 7 bases line up with TRBD1. V gave up 8 bases and J gave up 3 bases; unmatched junction bases: 12. Germline-derived CDR1 and CDR2 are SGHVS and FQNEAQ. The CDR3 is 15 residues long. CDR3 coding DNA: TGTGCCAGCGGGGACAGTGCATTGGGAGACTATGGCTACACCTTC. Amino acids: CASGDSALGDYGYTF. Together with reference TRBV7-8 and TRBJ1-2, the CDR3 gives the full variable domain: GAGVSQSPRYKVAKRGQDVALRCDPISGHVSLFWYQQALGQGPEFLTYFQNEAQLDKSGLPSDRFFAERPEGSVSTLKIQRTQQEDSAVYLCASGDSALGDYGYTFGSGTRLTVV.

This chain links TRBV27 with TRBJ2-7; 8 bases line up with TRBD1. CDR1 and CDR2 from the germline V gene are MNHEY and SMNVEV (reference sequence). The CDR3 runs to 14 residues. Trimming cost V 6 bases and J 1 base; bases outside gene matches: 5. The CDR3 sequence: CASRRQGTSYEQYF. The CDR3 coding sequence is TGTGCCAGCAGACGACAGGGGACTTCCTACGAGCAGTACTTC.

Comment on this clone: The same CDR3 also results from other DNA sequences found in this sample. J is TRBJ2-7 and V is TRBV5-1, with D hard to call. Germline V gives CDR1 SGHRS, CDR2 YFSETQ. CDR3 length: 13 residues. V lost 5 bases and J lost 4, with 13 bases in between. The CDR3 nucleotides read TGCGCCAGCAGTTTCGACGGGTCTTACGAGCAGTACTTC. Protein: CASSFDGSYEQYF.

V usage is TRBV5-6 and J usage is TRBJ1-5; D not certain. The CDR3 contains 14 residues. CDR1 SGHDT and CDR2 YYEEEE come from the germline V gene. V was clipped by 0 bases and J by 5 bases, with 9 bases between them. The DNA of the CDR3 is TGTGCCAGCAGCTTGGGCAGGACCCATCAGCCCCAGCATTTT. Encoded protein: CASSLGRTHQPQHF.

The chain is built from TRBV11-2 and TRBJ1-1; D is unresolved. V gave up 5 bases and J gave up 0 bases, with 13 bases separating them. The CDR3 spans 15 residues. Germline assignment: CDR1 SGHAT and CDR2 FQNNGV. The CDR3 region has the DNA TGTGCCAGCAGCCAAAACGCCCCCATGAACACTGAAGCTTTCTTT. Its protein is CASSQNAPMNTEAFF. Based on the CDR3 plus reference TRBV11-2 and TRBJ1-1, the full variable domain is EAGVAQSPRYKIIEKRQSVAFWCNPISGHATLYWYQQILGQGPKLLIQFQNNGVVDDSQLPKDRFSAERLKGVDSTLKIQPAKLEDSAVYLCASSQNAPMNTEAFFGQGTRLTVV.